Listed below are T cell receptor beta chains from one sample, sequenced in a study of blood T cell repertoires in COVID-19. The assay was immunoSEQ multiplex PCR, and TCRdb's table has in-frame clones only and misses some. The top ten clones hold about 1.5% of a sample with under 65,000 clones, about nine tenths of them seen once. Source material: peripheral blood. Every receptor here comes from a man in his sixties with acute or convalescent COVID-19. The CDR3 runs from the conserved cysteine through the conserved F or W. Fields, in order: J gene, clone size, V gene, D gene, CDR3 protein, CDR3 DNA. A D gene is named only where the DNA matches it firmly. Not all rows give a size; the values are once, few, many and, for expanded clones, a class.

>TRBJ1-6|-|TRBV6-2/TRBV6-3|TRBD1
CASSETGGNSPLHF
TGTGCCAGCAGCGAAACAGGGGGTAATTCACCCCTCCACTTT
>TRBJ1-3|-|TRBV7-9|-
CASRREGVRNTIYF
TGTGCCAGCAGACGGGAGGGCGTTAGAAACACCATATATTTT
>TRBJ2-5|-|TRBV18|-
CASSQAILATQETQYF
TGTGCCAGCTCACAAGCCATTCTAGCGACCCAAGAGACCCAGTACTTC
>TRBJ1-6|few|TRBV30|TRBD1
CAWREVQGGNSPLHF
TGTGCCTGGAGAGAGGTACAGGGGGGTAATTCACCCCTCCACTTT
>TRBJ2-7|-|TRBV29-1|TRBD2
CSVDRAGDGEQYF
TGCAGCGTTGACCGAGCGGGAGATGGCGAGCAGTACTTC
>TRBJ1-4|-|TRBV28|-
CASSPTGTRGEKLFF
TGTGCCAGCAGTCCAACGGGGACCCGGGGGGAAAAACTGTTTTTT
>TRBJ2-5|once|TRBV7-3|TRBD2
CASSRIAGSGETQYF
TGTGCCAGCAGCCGGATAGCGGGAAGCGGAGAGACCCAGTACTTC
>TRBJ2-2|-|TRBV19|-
CASSILGQTDTGELFF
TGTGCCAGTAGTATTCTGGGGCAGACCGACACCGGGGAGCTGTTTTTT
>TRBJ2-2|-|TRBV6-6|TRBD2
CASSYGLAGVTGELFF
TGTGCCAGCAGTTACGGGTTAGCGGGGGTAACCGGGGAGCTGTTTTTT
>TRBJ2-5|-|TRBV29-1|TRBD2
CSVEFLSGRGSGETQYF
TGCAGCGTTGAATTTCTAAGCGGGAGAGGGTCTGGGGAGACCCAGTACTTC
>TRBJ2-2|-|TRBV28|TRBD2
CASRTSGRYTGELFF
TGTGCCAGCAGGACTAGCGGGAGGTACACCGGGGAGCTGTTTTTT
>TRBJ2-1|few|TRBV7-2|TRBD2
CASSLSTSGIINEQFF
TGTGCCAGCAGCTTATCAACTAGCGGGATAATCAATGAGCAGTTCTTC
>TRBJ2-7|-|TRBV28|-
CASSLRPTRDYEQYF
TGTGCCAGCAGTTTAAGACCAACGAGGGACTACGAGCAGTACTTC
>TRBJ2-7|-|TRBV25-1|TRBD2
CASSDPGLAENYEQYF
TGTGCCAGCAGTGACCCCGGACTAGCGGAAAACTACGAGCAGTACTTC
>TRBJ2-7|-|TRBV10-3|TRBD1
CAISERTGAQSYEQYF
TGTGCCATCAGTGAGCGGACAGGGGCACAGTCCTACGAGCAGTACTTC
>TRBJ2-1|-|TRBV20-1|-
CSASFSGYNEQFF
TGCAGTGCTAGTTTTAGCGGTTACAATGAGCAGTTCTTC
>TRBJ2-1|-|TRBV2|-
CASSDTLGLARSYNEQFF
TGTGCCAGCAGTGATACCCTCGGGCTAGCCCGCTCCTACAATGAGCAGTTCTTC
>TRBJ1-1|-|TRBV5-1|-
CASSTNGGLNTEAFF
TGCGCCAGCAGCACCAATGGGGGACTTAACACTGAAGCTTTCTTT
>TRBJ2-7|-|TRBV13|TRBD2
CASSLGTSGLYEQYF
TGTGCCAGCAGCTTAGGGACTAGCGGGTTGTACGAGCAGTACTTC
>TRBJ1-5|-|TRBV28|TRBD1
CASSITRGYQPQHF
TGTGCCAGCAGTATTACCAGGGGGTATCAGCCCCAGCATTTT
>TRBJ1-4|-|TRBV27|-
CASSFLGEGGEKLFF
TGTGCCAGCAGTTTCCTCGGGGAGGGGGGAGAAAAACTGTTTTTT
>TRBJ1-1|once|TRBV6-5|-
CASSYFTDTEAFF
TGTGCCAGCAGTTACTTTACAGACACTGAAGCTTTCTTT
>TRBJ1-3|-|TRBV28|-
CASSQDRNSGNTIYF
TGTGCCAGCAGTCAAGACAGAAACTCTGGAAACACCATATATTTT
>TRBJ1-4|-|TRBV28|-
CATGNEKLFF
TGTGCCACCGGGAATGAAAAACTGTTTTTT
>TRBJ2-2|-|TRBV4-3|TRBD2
CASSPSGRIDRTGELFF
TGCGCCAGCAGCCCTAGCGGGAGAATCGATAGGACCGGGGAGCTGTTTTTT
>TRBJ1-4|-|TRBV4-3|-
CASSLIRGTNEKLFF
TGCGCCAGCAGCCTCATCAGGGGCACTAATGAAAAACTGTTTTTT
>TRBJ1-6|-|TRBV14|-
CASTTQGSPLHF
TGTGCCAGCACCACCCAGGGCTCACCCCTCCACTTT
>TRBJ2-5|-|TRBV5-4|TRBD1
CASSLRTGKETQYF
TGTGCCAGCAGCCTACGGACAGGGAAAGAGACCCAGTACTTC
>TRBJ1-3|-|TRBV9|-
CASSVDQGGRGNTIYF
TGTGCCAGCAGCGTAGACCAGGGCGGGAGGGGAAACACCATATATTTT
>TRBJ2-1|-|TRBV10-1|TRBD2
CASSPSGSGRGEQFF
TGCGCCAGCAGCCCCAGTGGTAGCGGGAGGGGTGAGCAGTTCTTC
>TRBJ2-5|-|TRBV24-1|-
CATSDPQEGVVKETQYF
TGTGCCACCAGTGATCCTCAAGAGGGGGTAGTGAAGGAGACCCAGTACTTC
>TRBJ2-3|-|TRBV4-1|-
CASSQGTLSGAIYTDTQYF
TGCGCCAGCAGCCAAGGTACTCTCTCGGGAGCAATCTACACAGATACGCAGTATTTT
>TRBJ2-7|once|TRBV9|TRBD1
CASSGGTVGFYEQYF
TGTGCCAGCAGCGGAGGGACAGTCGGCTTCTACGAGCAGTACTTC
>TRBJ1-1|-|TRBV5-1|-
CASSLKGREAEAFF
TGCGCCAGCAGCTTGAAGGGGCGCGAGGCTGAAGCTTTCTTT
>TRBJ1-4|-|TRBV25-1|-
CASSEPDTSVGKLFF
TGTGCCAGCAGTGAGCCTGACACCAGTGTTGGAAAACTGTTTTTT
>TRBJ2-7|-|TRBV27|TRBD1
CASRRTGTGSYEQYF
TGTGCCAGCAGGCGTACCGGGACAGGATCCTACGAGCAGTACTTC
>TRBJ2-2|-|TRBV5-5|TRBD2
CASSLAGVNTGELFF
TGTGCCAGCAGCCTAGCGGGAGTGAACACCGGGGAGCTGTTTTTT
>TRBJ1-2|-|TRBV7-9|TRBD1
CASSPGQGADGYTF
TGTGCCAGCAGCCCTGGACAGGGGGCGGATGGCTACACCTTC
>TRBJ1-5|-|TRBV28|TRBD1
CASSVSRDRRGNQPQHF
TGTGCCAGCAGTGTCTCCCGGGACAGGAGAGGCAATCAGCCCCAGCATTTT
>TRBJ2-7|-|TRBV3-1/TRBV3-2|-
CARGGRRGYEQYF
TGTGCCAGGGGGGGGCGGAGGGGTTACGAGCAGTACTTC
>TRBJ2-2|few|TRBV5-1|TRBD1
CASGKNRGNTGELFF
TGCGCCAGCGGCAAAAACAGGGGGAACACCGGGGAGCTGTTTTTT
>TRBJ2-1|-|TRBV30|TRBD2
CAWGRVLAGARRFF
TGTGCCTGGGGGAGGGTGTTAGCGGGAGCCAGGAGGTTCTTC
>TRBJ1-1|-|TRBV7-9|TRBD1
CASSPGTGLDVAFF
TGTGCCAGCAGCCCCGGGACAGGTCTGGATGTAGCTTTCTTT
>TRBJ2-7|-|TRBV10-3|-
CAISDSRSHSSYEQYF
TGTGCCATCAGTGACTCCCGAAGTCACAGCTCCTACGAGCAGTACTTC
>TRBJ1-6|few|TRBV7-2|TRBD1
CASSFARDRINSPLHF
TGTGCCAGCAGCTTTGCACGGGACAGGATAAATTCACCCCTCCACTTT
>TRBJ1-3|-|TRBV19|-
CASSPQGPNTIYF
TGTGCCAGTAGTCCGCAGGGTCCTAACACCATATATTTT
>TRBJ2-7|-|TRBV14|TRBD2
CASSHRTSGTGEQYF
TGTGCCAGCAGCCATCGGACTAGCGGGACTGGCGAGCAGTACTTC
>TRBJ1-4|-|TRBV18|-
CASSLRAGLNEKLFF
TGTGCCAGCTCACTGCGCGCGGGGCTTAATGAAAAACTGTTTTTT
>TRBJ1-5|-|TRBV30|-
CAWSVRVGQPQHF
TGTGCCTGGAGTGTCAGGGTGGGTCAGCCCCAGCATTTT
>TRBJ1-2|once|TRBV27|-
CASSFAGQGTMGDYGYTF
TGTGCCAGCAGTTTTGCGGGTCAGGGGACGATGGGGGACTATGGCTACACCTTC
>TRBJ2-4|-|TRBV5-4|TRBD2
CASSLAGGIENIQYF
TGTGCCAGCAGCCTAGCGGGAGGGATAGAAAACATTCAGTACTTC
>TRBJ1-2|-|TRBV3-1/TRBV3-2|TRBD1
CASSGTGRGYTF
TGTGCCAGCAGTGGGACAGGGAGAGGGTACACCTTC
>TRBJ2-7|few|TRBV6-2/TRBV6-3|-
CASSTGYEQYF
TGTGCCAGCAGTACAGGGTACGAGCAGTACTTC